The 10 T cell receptor beta chains listed next were all sequenced from one sample in a study of human T cells and chemical hapten exposure. Time point denoted: healthy volunteer bleed at 2 weeks. Total RNA was extracted from unfractionated whole blood. TCRdb ran MiXCR on the RACE reads and lists one entry per CDR3 protein. The table records over 100,000 distinct CDR3 sequences, around 8.2% of them present only once. Sequencing was done on a sample of whole blood. The receptors were sampled from a male donor in good health. Some clones in this sample may be carry-over from other donors' samples.

The rearrangement uses TRBV7-2 and TRBJ2-1, with 14 bases fitting TRBD2. The CDR3 covers 18 residues. V shed 4 bases and J 3 bases; nucleotides not matched to a gene: 8. Germline values: CDR1 SGHTA, CDR2 FQGNSA. The CDR3 bases are TGTGCCAGCAGCTCTCCCGGGACTAGCGGGGGAATCTACAATGAGCAGTTCTTC. This translates into CASSSPGTSGGIYNEQFF. The full variable domain, its missing parts supplied by reference TRBV7-2 and TRBJ2-1, is GAGVSQSPSNKVTEKGKDVELRCDPISGHTALYWYRQSLGQGLEFLIYFQGNSAPDKSGLPSDRFSAERTGGSVSTLTIQRTQQEDSAVYLCASSSPGTSGGIYNEQFFGPGTRLTVL.

J is TRBJ2-2 and V is TRBV27, with 8 bases identical to TRBD1. After removal of 6 bases from V and 7 bases from J, the junction contained 10 bases not matched to a gene. CDR3 length: 15 amino acids. Germline assignment: CDR1 MNHEY and CDR2 SMNVEV (reference sequence). As DNA, the CDR3 is TGTGCCAGCAGGCCCGATCAGGGGGCGGGCGGGGAGCTGTTTTTT. Translated, it gives CASRPDQGAGGELFF.

The V call is TRBV7-6, the J call TRBJ1-1; D is perhaps TRBD1 (5 bases). The V end lost 3 bases, the J end lost 1 base, and 9 bases lay between the germline ends. The CDR3 extends over 14 amino acids. CDR1 is SGHVS and CDR2 is FNYEAQ in the germline V gene. CDR3 nucleotide sequence: TGTGCCAGCAGCTTGGACAACTCGAACACTGAAGCTTTCTTT. It translates to CASSLDNSNTEAFF.

In its sample, this clonotype was seen a few times. V usage is TRBV15 and J usage is TRBJ2-4, with TRBD1 as a possible D gene (6 bases). The CDR3 has 16 amino acids. V shed 1 base and J shed 0 bases, with 10 bases lying between them. CDR1 and CDR2 from the germline V gene are LNHNV and YYDKDF (reference sequence). CDR3 sequence reads: CATSRGEGVAKNIQYF. CDR3 DNA sequence: TGTGCCACCAGCAGAGGAGAGGGGGTAGCCAAAAACATTCAGTACTTC.

This clonotype was seen a few times. The rearrangement joins TRBV5-6 to TRBJ1-1; D unclear. V lost 1 base to trimming and J lost 2 bases, with 6 bases between them. The CDR3 length is 13 residues. The V gene's germline CDR1 is SGHDT and CDR2 YYEEEE. CDR3 residues: CASSLQDNTEAFF. The CDR3 DNA reads TGTGCCAGCAGCTTGCAGGACAACACTGAAGCTTTCTTT.

This chain links TRBV1 with TRBJ1-1; TRBD1, the table's D call, lacks a check against the DNA. TRBV1 is shown as a pseudogene. The CDR3 consists of 17 residues. The CDR3 sequence is CTSSQGAGSGGNTEAFF. In DNA form, the CDR3 reads TGCACCAGCAGCCAAGGGGCCGGGAGCGGCGGGAACACTGAAGCTTTCTTT.

The chain recombines TRBV6-5 with TRBJ1-1, with 9 bases aligning to TRBD1. The germline gives CDR1 MNHEY, CDR2 SVGAGI. The CDR3 runs 16 residues. Trimming at V came to 4 bases and at J to 1 base, leaving 7 bases not matched to a gene. The CDR3 loop is CASSSPTTGGNTEAFF. DNA of the CDR3: TGTGCCAGCAGTTCCCCAACGACAGGGGGGAACACTGAAGCTTTCTTT.

This clonotype was detected many times. The chain recombines TRBV6-6 with TRBJ1-6, with a weak D call TRBD1 (6 bases). Germline-derived CDR1 and CDR2 are MNHNY and SVGAGI (reference sequence). The V gene lost 5 bases and the J gene lost 8 bases, with 25 bases spanning the gap. The CDR3 length is 18 residues. CDR3 coding DNA: TGTGCCAGCAGTCTGTTGGGACATCAGGGAAATGGGGATTCACCCCTCCACTTT. Translation gives CASSLLGHQGNGDSPLHF.

V is TRBV2 and J is TRBJ2-2; a possible D gene is TRBD2 (6 bases). From germline, CDR1 is SNHLY and CDR2 FYNNEI. The CDR3 contains 15 residues. Trimming stripped 4 bases from V and 0 bases from J, with 9 bases between. The CDR3 region has the DNA TGTGCCAGCAGTGCGCGGGGCACGAACACCGGGGAGCTGTTTTTT. Translated, it gives CASSARGTNTGELFF.

This clonotype appeared many times. The rearrangement uses TRBV7-2 and TRBJ2-7; 7 positions agree with TRBD1. This CDR3 comprises 16 residues. Unmatched junction bases numbered 10, after V lost 4 bases and J lost 1 base. Per the germline V gene, CDR1 is SGHTA and CDR2 is FQGNSA. The CDR3 bases are TGTGCCAGCAGCTCTCCCCTAGACAGGGATTCCTACGAGCAGTACTTC. Translating gives CASSSPLDRDSYEQYF.